This record looks at one T cell receptor (beta chain) sequence and its context. The sample comes from a study of PD-1 blockade in classical Hodgkin lymphoma. Germline V gene sequence: CDR1 LNHNV, CDR2 YYDKDF (reference sequence). With 1 base clipped from V and 3 bases from J, the junction kept 2 bases outside the gene matches. The CDR3 runs 14 residues. Method: immunoSEQ multiplex PCR; TCRdb's copy keeps in-frame clones and lacks some. The sample holds around 66,000 clones, around 75% seen once. Every one of the patients relapsed after autologous stem cell transplantation (brentuximab vedotin exposure was variable).

This TCR was sampled from a human donor with classical Hodgkin lymphoma. The V call is TRBV15, the J call TRBJ2-7; TRBD1 matches 8 bases. This material consisted of peripheral blood mononuclear cells (PBMCs), taken before the second cycle of nivolumab. The CDR3 DNA follows: TGTGCCACCAGCAGAGGACAGGGGAGCTACGAGCAGTACTTC. Translating it yields CATSRGQGSYEQYF. Complete variable domain (other parts from reference TRBV15 and TRBJ2-7): DAMVIQNPRYQVTQFGKPVTLSCSQTLNHNVMYWYQQKSSQAPKLLFHYYDKDFNNEADTPDNFQSRRPNTSFCFLDIRSPGLGDTAMYLCATSRGQGSYEQYFGPGTRLTVT.